This TCR beta chain was recovered during a study of blood T cell repertoires in COVID-19. The overall study: Sources were T cells, B-cell-depleted T cells, or PBMCs; the material itself was cDNA or gDNA.

Authors' methods: Reference gene primer amplification gave estimated nucleated cell counts. Repertoires were generated with immunoSEQ multiplex PCR, while TCRdb's copy carries only in-frame clones and drops some. V and J calls and clone size are copied from that table; D and trimming were computed from the DNA. The sample holds about 130,000 clones, around 78% seen once. The germline V gene has CDR1 PRHDT and CDR2 FYEKMQ (reference sequence). The CDR3 contains 13 residues. Trimming cost V 5 bases and J 0 bases, with 8 bases left between them. The rearrangement links TRBV13 to TRBJ2-7; D not resolved. Material: peripheral blood. This clonotype was obtained from a human donor in a cohort sampled during active COVID-19. CDR3 protein: CASSRYISYEQYF. The DNA for the CDR3 is TGTGCCAGCAGCCGCTATATCTCCTACGAGCAGTACTTC. Full variable domain (rest looked up from reference TRBV13 and TRBJ2-7): AAGVIQSPRHLIKEKRETATLKCYPIPRHDTVYWYQQGPGQDPQFLISFYEKMQSDKGSIPDRFSAQQFSDYHSELNMSSLELGDSALYFCASSRYISYEQYFGPGTRLTVT.